The entry below describes one T cell receptor (beta chain). Its target is unknown. The repertoire was sequenced with immunoSEQ multiplex PCR; TCRdb's copy has only in-frame clones and lacks some. There are around 90,000 clones in the sample; roughly 88% occur only once, and approximately 4% lies in the top ten. The sample is drawn from a study of identifying expanded T cells in peripheral blood. Points from the study as a whole: Variance in clone template counts between approximately 2-week samples significantly increased with total template count across all healthy donors. Technical replicates showed around 1.2 changed clones; approximately 2 weeks about 16; four weeks 19.

Collection occurred without any documented infections or immune events in donors. Sequenced: blood. The TCR comes from a person aged 18 to 75 in good health.

CDR3 sequence (DNA): TGTGCCAGCAGCCCGGACAGGCTTCAAGAGACCCAGTACTTC. This sequence encodes CASSPDRLQETQYF. The chain couples TRBV5-4 to TRBJ2-5, with 7 bases identical to TRBD1. Per the germline V gene, CDR1 is SGHNT and CDR2 is YYREEE (reference sequence). The V gene end was trimmed by 4 bases and the J gene end by 2 bases; junction bases not matched to a gene: 5. The CDR3 has 14 amino acids.